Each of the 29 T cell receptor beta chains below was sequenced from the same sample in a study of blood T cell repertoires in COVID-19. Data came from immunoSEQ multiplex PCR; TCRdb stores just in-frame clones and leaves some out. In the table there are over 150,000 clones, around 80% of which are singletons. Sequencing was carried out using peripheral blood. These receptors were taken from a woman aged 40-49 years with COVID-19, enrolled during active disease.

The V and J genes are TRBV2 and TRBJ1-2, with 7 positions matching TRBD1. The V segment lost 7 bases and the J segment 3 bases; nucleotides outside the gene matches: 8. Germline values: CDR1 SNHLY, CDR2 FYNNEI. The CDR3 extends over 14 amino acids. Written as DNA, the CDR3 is TGTGCCAGCACCAGCCGACAGGGTGACTATGGCTACACCTTC. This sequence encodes CASTSRQGDYGYTF.

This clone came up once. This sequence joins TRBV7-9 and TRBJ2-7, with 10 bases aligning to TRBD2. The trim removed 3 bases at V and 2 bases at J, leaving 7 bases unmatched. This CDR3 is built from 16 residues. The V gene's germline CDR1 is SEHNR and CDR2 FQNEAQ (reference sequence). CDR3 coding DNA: TGTGCCAGCAGCTTGCCTCCTAGCGGGAGCCCCTACGAGCAGTACTTC. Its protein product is CASSLPPSGSPYEQYF.

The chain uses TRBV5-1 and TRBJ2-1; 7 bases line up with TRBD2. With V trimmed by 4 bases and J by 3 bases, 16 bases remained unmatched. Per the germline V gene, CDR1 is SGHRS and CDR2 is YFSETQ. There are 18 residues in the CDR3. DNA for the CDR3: TGCGCCAGCAGCCCCGGGACTACACTGGGAAGGTTCTACAATGAGCAGTTCTTC. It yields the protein CASSPGTTLGRFYNEQFF.

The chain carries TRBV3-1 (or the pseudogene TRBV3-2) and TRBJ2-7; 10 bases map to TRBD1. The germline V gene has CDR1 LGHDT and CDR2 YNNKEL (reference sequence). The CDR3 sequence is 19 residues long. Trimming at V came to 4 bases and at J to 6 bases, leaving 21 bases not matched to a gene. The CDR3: CASSPPIRRTGGLLSEQYF. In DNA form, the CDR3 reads TGTGCCAGCAGCCCGCCGATCCGCAGGACAGGGGGATTGCTGTCCGAGCAGTACTTC.

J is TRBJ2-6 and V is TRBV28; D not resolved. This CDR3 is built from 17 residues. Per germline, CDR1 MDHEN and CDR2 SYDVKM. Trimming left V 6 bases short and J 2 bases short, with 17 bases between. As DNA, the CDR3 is TGTGCCAGCAGCTACCAAGCTGGGCGACCTGGGGCCAACGTCCTGACTTTC. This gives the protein CASSYQAGRPGANVLTF.

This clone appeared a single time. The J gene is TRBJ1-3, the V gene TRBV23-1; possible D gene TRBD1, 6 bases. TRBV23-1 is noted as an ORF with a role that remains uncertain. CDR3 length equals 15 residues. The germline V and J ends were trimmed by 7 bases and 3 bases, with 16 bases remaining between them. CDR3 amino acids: CASILKDSHGNTIYF. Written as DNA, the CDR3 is TGCGCCAGCATCTTGAAGGACAGTCATGGAAACACCATATATTTT.

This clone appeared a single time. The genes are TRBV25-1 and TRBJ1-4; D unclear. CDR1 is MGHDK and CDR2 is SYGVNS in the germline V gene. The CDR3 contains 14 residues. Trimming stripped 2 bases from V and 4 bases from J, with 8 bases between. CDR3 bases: TGTGCCAGCAGTGAAGAGGTCCTTAATGAAAAACTGTTTTTT. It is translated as CASSEEVLNEKLFF.

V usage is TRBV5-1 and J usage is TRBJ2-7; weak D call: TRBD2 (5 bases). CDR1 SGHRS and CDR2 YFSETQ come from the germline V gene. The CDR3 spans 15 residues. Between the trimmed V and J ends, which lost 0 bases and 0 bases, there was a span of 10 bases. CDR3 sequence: CASSLGGKASYEQYF. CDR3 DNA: TGCGCCAGCAGCTTGGGAGGGAAGGCCTCCTACGAGCAGTACTTC.

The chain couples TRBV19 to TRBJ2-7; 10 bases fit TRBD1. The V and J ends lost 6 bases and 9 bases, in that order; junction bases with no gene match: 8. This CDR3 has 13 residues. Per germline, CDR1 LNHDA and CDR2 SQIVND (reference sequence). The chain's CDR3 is CASRNPGQGLQYF. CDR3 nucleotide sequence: TGTGCCAGTAGAAACCCGGGACAGGGGTTGCAGTACTTC. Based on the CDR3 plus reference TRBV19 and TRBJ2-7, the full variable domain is DGGITQSPKYLFRKEGQNVTLSCEQNLNHDAMYWYRQDPGQGLRLIYYSQIVNDFQKGDIAEGYSVSREKKESFPLTVTSAQKNPTAFYLCASRNPGQGLQYFGPGTRLTVT.

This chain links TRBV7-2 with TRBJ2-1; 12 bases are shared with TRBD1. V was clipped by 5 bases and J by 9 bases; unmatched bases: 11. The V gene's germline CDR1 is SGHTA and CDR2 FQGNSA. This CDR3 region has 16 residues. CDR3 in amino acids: CASSLVPGQGAREQFF. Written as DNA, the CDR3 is TGTGCCAGCAGCCTGGTACCGGGACAGGGGGCGCGTGAGCAGTTCTTC.

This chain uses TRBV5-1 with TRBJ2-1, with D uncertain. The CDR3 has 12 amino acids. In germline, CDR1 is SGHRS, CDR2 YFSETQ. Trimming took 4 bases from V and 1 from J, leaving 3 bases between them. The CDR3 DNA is TGCGCCAGCAGCCTGTCCTACAATGAGCAGTTCTTC. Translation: CASSLSYNEQFF.

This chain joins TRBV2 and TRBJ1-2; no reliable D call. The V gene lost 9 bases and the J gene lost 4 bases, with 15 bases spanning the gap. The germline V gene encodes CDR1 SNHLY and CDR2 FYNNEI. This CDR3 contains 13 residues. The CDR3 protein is CASGDGRLYGYTF. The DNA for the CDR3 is TGTGCCAGTGGTGACGGCAGGCTCTATGGCTACACCTTC.

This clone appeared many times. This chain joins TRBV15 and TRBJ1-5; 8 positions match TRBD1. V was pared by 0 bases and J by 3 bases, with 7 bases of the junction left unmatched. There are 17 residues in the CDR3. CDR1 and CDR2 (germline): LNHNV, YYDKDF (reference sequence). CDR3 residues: CATSRDSGQGPNQPQHF. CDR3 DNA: TGTGCCACCAGCAGAGATTCCGGACAGGGACCCAATCAGCCCCAGCATTTT.

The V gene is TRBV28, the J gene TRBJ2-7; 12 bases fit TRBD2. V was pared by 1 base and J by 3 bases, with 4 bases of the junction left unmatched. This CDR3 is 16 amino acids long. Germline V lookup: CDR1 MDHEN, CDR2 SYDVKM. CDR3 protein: CASSLSETSGSYEQYF. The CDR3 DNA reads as TGTGCCAGCAGTTTATCGGAGACTAGCGGGAGCTACGAGCAGTACTTC.

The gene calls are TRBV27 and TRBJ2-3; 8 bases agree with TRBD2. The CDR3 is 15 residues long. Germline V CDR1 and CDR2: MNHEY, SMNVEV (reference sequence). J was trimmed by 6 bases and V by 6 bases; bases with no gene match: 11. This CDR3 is CASSSRGGWTDTQYF. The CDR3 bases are TGTGCCAGCAGCTCCCGGGGGGGGTGGACTGATACGCAGTATTTT.

In DNA, the CDR3 is TGTGCCAGTAGTACCGAGACAGGGGTCACAGATACGCAGTATTTT. This translates into CASSTETGVTDTQYF. This rearrangement joins TRBV19 to TRBJ2-3, with TRBD1 matching over 8 bases. Germline V gene lookup returns CDR1 LNHDA and CDR2 SQIVND (reference sequence). V was clipped by 4 bases and J by 2 bases; unmatched bases: 5. This CDR3 spans 15 amino acids.

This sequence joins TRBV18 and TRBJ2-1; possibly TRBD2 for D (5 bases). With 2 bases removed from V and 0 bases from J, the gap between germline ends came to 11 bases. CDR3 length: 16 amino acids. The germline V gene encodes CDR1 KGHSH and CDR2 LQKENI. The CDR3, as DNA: TGTGCCAGCTCACCAACGGGGTTGAGCTCCTACAATGAGCAGTTCTTC. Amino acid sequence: CASSPTGLSSYNEQFF.

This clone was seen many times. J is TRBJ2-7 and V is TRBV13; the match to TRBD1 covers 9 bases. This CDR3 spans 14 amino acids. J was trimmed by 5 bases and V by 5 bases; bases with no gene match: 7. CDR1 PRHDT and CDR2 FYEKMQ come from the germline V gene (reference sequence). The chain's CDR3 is CASSPRTGENEQYF. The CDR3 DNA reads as TGTGCCAGCAGCCCTCGGACAGGGGAAAACGAGCAGTACTTC. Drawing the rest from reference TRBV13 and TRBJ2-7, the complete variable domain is AAGVIQSPRHLIKEKRETATLKCYPIPRHDTVYWYQQGPGQDPQFLISFYEKMQSDKGSIPDRFSAQQFSDYHSELNMSSLELGDSALYFCASSPRTGENEQYFGPGTRLTVT.

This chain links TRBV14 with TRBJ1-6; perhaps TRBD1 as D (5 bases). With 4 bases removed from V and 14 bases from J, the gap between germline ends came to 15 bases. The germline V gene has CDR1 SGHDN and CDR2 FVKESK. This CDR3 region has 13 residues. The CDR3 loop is CASSRDSLGALHF. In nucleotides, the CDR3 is TGTGCCAGCAGCCGGGACTCCCTTGGGGCCCTCCACTTT.

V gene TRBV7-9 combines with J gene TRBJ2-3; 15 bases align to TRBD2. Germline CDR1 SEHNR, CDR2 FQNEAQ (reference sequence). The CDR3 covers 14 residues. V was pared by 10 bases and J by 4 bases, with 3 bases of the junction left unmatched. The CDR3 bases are TGTGCCACCCGGACTAGCGGGGGGGCAGATACGCAGTATTTT. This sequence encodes CATRTSGGADTQYF.

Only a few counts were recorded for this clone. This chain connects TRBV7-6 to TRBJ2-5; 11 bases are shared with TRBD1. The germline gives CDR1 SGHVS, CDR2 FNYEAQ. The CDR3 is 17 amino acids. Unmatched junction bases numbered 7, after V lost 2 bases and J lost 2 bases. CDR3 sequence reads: CASSLLRTGGGQETQYF. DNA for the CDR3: TGTGCCAGCAGCTTACTACGGACAGGGGGCGGGCAAGAGACCCAGTACTTC.

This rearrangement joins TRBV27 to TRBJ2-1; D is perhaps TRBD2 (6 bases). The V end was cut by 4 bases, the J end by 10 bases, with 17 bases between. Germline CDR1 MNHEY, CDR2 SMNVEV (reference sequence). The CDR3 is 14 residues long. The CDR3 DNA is TGTGCCAGCAGTTCTCTAGCGCACCCCAACGAGCAGTTCTTC. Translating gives CASSSLAHPNEQFF.

The CDR3 DNA sequence: TGTGCCAGCAGTGACCCACAACCGATTGGCTACACCTTC. This gives the protein CASSDPQPIGYTF. The chain combines TRBV2 with TRBJ1-2; D is uncertain. The germline V gene has CDR1 SNHLY and CDR2 FYNNEI. V dropped 3 bases and J dropped 7 bases, with 12 bases sitting between them. This CDR3 is 13 amino acids long. Full variable domain (remainder filled in from reference TRBV2 and TRBJ1-2): EPEVTQTPSHQVTQMGQEVILRCVPISNHLYFYWYRQILGQKVEFLVSFYNNEISEKSEIFDDQFSVERPDGSNFTLKIRSTKLEDSAMYFCASSDPQPIGYTFGSGTRLTVV.

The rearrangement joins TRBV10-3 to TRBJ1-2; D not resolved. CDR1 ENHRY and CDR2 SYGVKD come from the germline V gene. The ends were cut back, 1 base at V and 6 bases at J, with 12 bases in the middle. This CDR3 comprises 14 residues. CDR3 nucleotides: TGTGCCATCAGTGAGTGGCCACAGAAGCATGGCTACACCTTC. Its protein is CAISEWPQKHGYTF.

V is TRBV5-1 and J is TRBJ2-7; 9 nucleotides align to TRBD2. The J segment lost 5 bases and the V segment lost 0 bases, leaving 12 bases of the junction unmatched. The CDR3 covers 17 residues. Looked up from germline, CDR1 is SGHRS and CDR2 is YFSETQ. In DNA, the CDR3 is TGCGCCAGCAGCTTGGCTGTGTTGGGCGGGAGGGCCGACGAGCAGTACTTC. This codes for CASSLAVLGGRADEQYF.

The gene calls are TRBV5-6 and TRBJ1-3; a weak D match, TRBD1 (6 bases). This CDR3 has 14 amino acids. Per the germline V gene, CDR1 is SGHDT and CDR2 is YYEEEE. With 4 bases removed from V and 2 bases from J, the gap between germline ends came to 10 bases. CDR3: CASSIQGAGNTIYF. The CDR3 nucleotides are TGTGCCAGCAGCATACAGGGAGCTGGAAACACCATATATTTT.

In DNA form, the CDR3 reads TGTGCCAGCAGCTTATATAGGGGGAAGGGCACTGAAGCTTTCTTT. The encoded protein is CASSLYRGKGTEAFF. The chain combines TRBV7-9 with TRBJ1-1, with D tentatively TRBD1 (6 bases). CDR1 SEHNR and CDR2 FQNEAQ come from the germline V gene (reference sequence). The V and J ends lost 2 bases and 4 bases respectively, with 14 bases between them. CDR3 size: 15 residues.

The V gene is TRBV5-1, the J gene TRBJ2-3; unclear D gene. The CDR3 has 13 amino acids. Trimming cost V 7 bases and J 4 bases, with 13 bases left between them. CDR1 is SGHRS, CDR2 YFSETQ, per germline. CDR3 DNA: TGCGCCAGCGGGTCGAGGTCTCCAGATACGCAGTATTTT. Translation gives CASGSRSPDTQYF. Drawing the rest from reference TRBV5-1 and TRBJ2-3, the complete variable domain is KAGVTQTPRYLIKTRGQQVTLSCSPISGHRSVSWYQQTPGQGLQFLFEYFSETQRNKGNFPGRFSGRQFSNSRSEMNVSTLELGDSALYLCASGSRSPDTQYFGPGTRLTVL.

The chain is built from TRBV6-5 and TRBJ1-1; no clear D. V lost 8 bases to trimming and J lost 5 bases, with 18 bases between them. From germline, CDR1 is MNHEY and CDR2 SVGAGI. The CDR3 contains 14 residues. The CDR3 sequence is CASGLDGGRTEAFF. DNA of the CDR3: TGTGCCAGCGGTCTTGACGGCGGGAGGACTGAAGCTTTCTTT.